Listed here is a single T cell receptor (beta chain). Clones were sequenced by immunoSEQ multiplex PCR, and TCRdb holds only the in-frame ones, with some missing. This table has around 30,000 clones, roughly nine tenths appearing once. This record comes from a study of blood T cell repertoires in COVID-19. Study-wide background: COVID-19 samples from acute and convalescent phases originated in the United States, Italy and Spain.

This CDR3 is built from 16 residues. V dropped 4 bases and J dropped 4; count of bases not matched to a gene: 8. CDR1 MDHEN and CDR2 SYDVKM come from the germline V gene. Sample: peripheral blood. This receptor was taken from a man between 65 and 85 years old with active COVID-19. The chain combines TRBV28 with TRBJ1-3; TRBD1 matches at 9 bases. CDR3 sequence reads: CASSSSGTGTGNTIYF. DNA for the CDR3: TGTGCCAGCAGTTCGTCCGGGACAGGGACGGGAAACACCATATATTTT.